These 22 T cell receptor beta chains were sequenced from one sample in a study of blood T cell repertoires in COVID-19 (dated by TCRdb to the early 2020s). Library construction relied on the immunoSEQ multiplex PCR assay. TCRdb mirrors the immuneACCESS table, restricted to in-frame sequences. Some clones are absent from its copies; in checked studies, under half trace to an unresolved V gene, and the reason for the others is unknown. The sample contains about 260,000 clones, 75% to 90% of them found a single time. Of the sample, roughly 3.7% is held by the ten largest clones. Sequenced: peripheral blood. The receptors were sampled from a woman between 35 and 50 years old with acute or convalescent COVID-19.

This chain uses TRBV20-1 with TRBJ1-5; no reliable D call. Deletions cut 3 bases from V and 0 bases from J, with 15 bases between. The germline gives CDR1 DFQATT, CDR2 SNEGSKA (reference sequence). The CDR3 runs 16 residues. CDR3 region: CSASYDSLGSNQPQHF. The CDR3, as DNA: TGCAGTGCTAGTTATGACTCTCTGGGTAGCAATCAGCCCCAGCATTTT.

The chain employs TRBV5-5 and TRBJ1-2; D gene unclear. Germline lookup yields CDR1 SGHKS and CDR2 YYEKEE (reference sequence). V lost 1 base, J lost 1 base, and 11 bases lay in between. This CDR3 has 15 residues. CDR3 nucleotides: TGTGCCAGCAGCTTGTCACACGGGAGTAACTATGGCTACACCTTC. Translating gives CASSLSHGSNYGYTF.

The genes are TRBV3-1 (or the pseudogene TRBV3-2) and TRBJ2-7; D perhaps matches TRBD1 (7 bases). The V end was cut by 5 bases, the J end by 3 bases, with 17 bases between. Germline V CDR1 and CDR2: LGHDT, YNNKEL (reference sequence). CDR3 length: 15 residues. The CDR3 DNA reads as TGTGCCAGCAGCGGGGGGACAGAAAATTTCTACGAGCAGTACGTC. This translates into CASSGGTENFYEQYV.

The chain employs TRBV24-1 and TRBJ2-3; 7 nucleotides line up with TRBD1. The CDR3 runs to 16 residues. Unmatched junction bases numbered 13, after V lost 5 bases and J lost 6 bases. CDR1 and CDR2 from the germline V gene are KGHDR and SFDVKD. The CDR3 DNA follows: TGTGCCACCAGTGCTCTGCCGGAAGGGGGCAGGGATACGCAGTATTTT. It yields the protein CATSALPEGGRDTQYF.

This rearrangement joins TRBV7-9 to TRBJ2-3; D is possibly TRBD1 (6 bases). This CDR3 is built from 14 residues. Trimming left V 5 bases short and J 0 bases short, with 9 bases between. Germline V gene lookup returns CDR1 SEHNR and CDR2 FQNEAQ (reference sequence). The CDR3 spells CASSARGSTDTQYF. In nucleotides, the CDR3 is TGTGCCAGCAGCGCTAGGGGGAGCACAGATACGCAGTATTTT.

This clone was recorded only once. The V and J genes are TRBV7-2 and TRBJ1-5; weak D call: TRBD1 (6 bases). This CDR3 has 16 amino acids. V lost 5 bases and J lost 1, with 15 bases in between. The germline V gene encodes CDR1 SGHTA and CDR2 FQGNSA. The CDR3 spells CASSQYRAGSNQPQHF. The CDR3 nucleotides are TGTGCCAGCAGCCAGTACAGGGCTGGGAGCAATCAGCCCCAGCATTTT. The full variable domain, completed using reference TRBV7-2 and TRBJ1-5, is GAGVSQSPSNKVTEKGKDVELRCDPISGHTALYWYRQSLGQGLEFLIYFQGNSAPDKSGLPSDRFSAERTGGSVSTLTIQRTQQEDSAVYLCASSQYRAGSNQPQHFGDGTRLSIL.

In this sample, this clone turned up once. V usage is TRBV2 and J usage is TRBJ1-2; 11 bases match TRBD1. After removal of 2 bases from V and 4 bases from J, the junction contained 9 bases not matched to a gene. The CDR3 sequence is 17 residues long. From germline, CDR1 is SNHLY and CDR2 FYNNEI. The CDR3 nucleotides read TGTGCCAGCAGTGAAAGGTTGGGGACAGGGGGGGCCTATGGCTACACCTTC. Its translation: CASSERLGTGGAYGYTF.

The genes are TRBV6-5 and TRBJ1-6; TRBD1 matches 10 bases. The germline CDR1 and CDR2 sequences are MNHEY and SVGAGI. The CDR3 consists of 16 residues. V lost 2 bases and J lost 7; bases outside the gene matches: 5. In DNA, the CDR3 is TGTGCCAGCAGTTACAGGTGGACAGGGGGGAATTCACCCCTCCACTTT. Its translation is CASSYRWTGGNSPLHF.

This sequence joins TRBV5-1 and TRBJ2-2; unclear D gene. V was shortened by 0 bases and J by 3 bases, with 9 bases between the two germline ends. Germline V gives CDR1 SGHRS, CDR2 YFSETQ. This CDR3 is 15 amino acids long. The CDR3, as DNA: TGCGCCAGCAGCTTGGTACTAATCGACACCGGGGAGCTGTTTTTT. Its protein is CASSLVLIDTGELFF. Supplemented by reference TRBV5-1 and TRBJ2-2, the full variable domain reads KAGVTQTPRYLIKTRGQQVTLSCSPISGHRSVSWYQQTPGQGLQFLFEYFSETQRNKGNFPGRFSGRQFSNSRSEMNVSTLELGDSALYLCASSLVLIDTGELFFGEGSRLTVL.

In its sample, this clone was seen a few times. The chain recombines TRBV5-1 with TRBJ1-2, with D possibly TRBD1 on 5 matching bases. The CDR3 contains 13 residues. From germline, CDR1 is SGHRS and CDR2 YFSETQ. V lost 7 bases and J 1 base, leaving 11 bases between the germline ends. The CDR3: CASRQQDNYGYTF. In DNA form, the CDR3 reads TGCGCCAGCCGACAGCAGGATAACTATGGCTACACCTTC.

This clone occurred once. CDR3 sequence reads: CASTGTRNSNQPQHF. The CDR3, as DNA: TGTGCCAGTACCGGGACACGGAATTCCAATCAGCCCCAGCATTTT. The chain recombines TRBV19 with TRBJ1-5; D possibly corresponds to TRBD1 (6 bases). The CDR3 runs to 15 residues. Germline lookup yields CDR1 LNHDA and CDR2 SQIVND (reference sequence). With 7 bases removed from V and 3 bases from J, the gap between germline ends came to 16 bases.

This clone was counted only a few times. The sample holds other DNA sequences that translate to the same CDR3. The gene calls are TRBV12-3 or TRBV12-4 and TRBJ1-2; TRBD1 aligns across 7 bases. The CDR3 runs 13 residues. V lost 6 bases and J lost 3; bases outside the gene matches: 4. The CDR3 region has the DNA TGTGCCAGCAGCCTACAGGGGTACTATGGCTACACCTTC. Protein: CASSLQGYYGYTF.

The rearrangement links TRBV5-4 to TRBJ1-2, with 8 bases fitting TRBD1. V lost 4 bases to trimming and J lost 10 bases; unmatched junction nucleotides: 9. Germline V lookup: CDR1 SGHNT, CDR2 YYREEE (reference sequence). The CDR3 is made up of 13 amino acids. The CDR3 spells CASSQDRVSIYTF. The CDR3 bases are TGTGCCAGCAGCCAGGACAGGGTATCGATCTACACCTTC.

The chain recombines TRBV29-1 with TRBJ2-3; D is unclear. This CDR3 has 11 amino acids. Germline assignment: CDR1 SQVTM and CDR2 ANQGSEA. Trimming removed 5 bases at V and 2 bases at J, with 5 bases between. The CDR3: CSVQFTDTQYF. CDR3 sequence (DNA): TGCAGCGTTCAGTTCACAGATACGCAGTATTTT.

CDR3 sequence reads: CASSYLAGSDTQYF. The CDR3 DNA sequence: TGTGCCAGCAGTTACCTGGCGGGCTCAGATACGCAGTATTTT. This chain joins TRBV6-5 and TRBJ2-3, with D perhaps matching TRBD2 (5 bases). Trimming shortened V by 2 bases and J by 4 bases, and 10 bases separated the two germline ends. The germline V gene encodes CDR1 MNHEY and CDR2 SVGAGI. This CDR3 is 14 amino acids long.

The V and J genes are TRBV19 and TRBJ1-6, with unresolved D. Per the germline V gene, CDR1 is LNHDA and CDR2 is SQIVND (reference sequence). With 3 bases removed from V and 0 bases from J, the gap between germline ends came to 9 bases. The CDR3 has 16 residues. This chain's CDR3 is CASSISPSSYNSPLHF. The DNA of the CDR3 is TGTGCCAGTAGTATCTCGCCGAGCTCCTATAATTCACCCCTCCACTTT.

The chain employs TRBV21-1 and TRBJ1-5; TRBD1 is the table's D call and was not checked against the DNA. TRBV21-1 is assigned pseudogene status. CDR3 length: 16 amino acids. The CDR3: CASSKVQGGSDQPQHF. The CDR3 DNA reads as TGTGCCAGCAGCAAAGTGCAGGGGGGTAGCGATCAGCCCCAGCATTTT.

This sequence joins TRBV6-5 and TRBJ2-5, with TRBD1 matching over 9 bases. V lost 0 bases, J lost 2 bases, and 4 bases stayed unmatched. Germline V CDR1 and CDR2: MNHEY, SVGAGI. This CDR3 has 16 amino acids. The CDR3 spells CASSYSNRGQQETQYF. DNA for the CDR3: TGTGCCAGCAGTTACTCGAACAGGGGGCAACAAGAGACCCAGTACTTC.

The chain links TRBV19 to TRBJ1-1; the match to TRBD1 covers 7 bases. Losses at the gene ends were 4 bases for V and 4 bases for J; bases not matched to a gene: 3. Germline assignment: CDR1 LNHDA and CDR2 SQIVND (reference sequence). The CDR3 spans 13 residues. The CDR3 reads CASSTTGTTEAFF. Written as DNA, the CDR3 is TGTGCCAGTAGTACGACAGGGACCACTGAAGCTTTCTTT.

V usage is TRBV6-5 and J usage is TRBJ1-1; D not resolved. This CDR3 contains 13 residues. Trimming removed 7 bases at V and 1 base at J, with 10 bases between. The germline gives CDR1 MNHEY, CDR2 SVGAGI. The CDR3 DNA reads TGTGCCAGCACCGAACAGAGGAACACTGAAGCTTTCTTT. It codes for CASTEQRNTEAFF.

This clone came up once. V is TRBV30 and J is TRBJ1-4, with 7 bases identical to TRBD1. Germline-derived CDR1 and CDR2 are GTSNPN and SVGIG (reference sequence). V shed 2 bases and J 7 bases; nucleotides not matched to a gene: 4. CDR3 size: 13 residues. The CDR3 bases are TGTGCCTGGAGTCCAGGGGGAGGTGAAAAACTGTTTTTT. Translated: CAWSPGGGEKLFF.

The gene calls are TRBV7-8 and TRBJ1-2, with 11 bases lining up with TRBD1. V dropped 3 bases and J dropped 2; count of bases not matched to a gene: 11. This CDR3 has 18 residues. Germline CDR1 SGHVS, CDR2 FQNEAQ. The CDR3 sequence is CASSLGVSGTGGNYGYTF. CDR3 nucleotides: TGTGCCAGCAGCTTGGGCGTTTCCGGGACAGGGGGGAACTATGGCTACACCTTC.